This record concerns one T cell receptor (beta chain) sequence. The identical CDR3 is also encoded by other nucleotide sequences in the sample. Per the original methods: The assay estimated nucleated cells by amplifying reference gene primers. TCRdb's copy holds only in-frame clones and misses some; the assay was immunoSEQ multiplex PCR. The V and J calls and clone size are taken from that table; D and trimming were inferred from the DNA. The profile shows hundreds of thousands of clones, approximately 85% of them singletons. This sample is drawn from a study of blood T cell repertoires in COVID-19. The overall study: Sites in the United States, Italy and Spain provided acute and convalescent COVID-19 samples.

The junction had 8 bases not matched to a gene; V was cut back by 5 bases and J by 5 bases. Per the germline V gene, CDR1 is SGHTA and CDR2 is FQGNSA. This CDR3 spans 15 amino acids. The gene calls are TRBV7-2 and TRBJ2-5, with 10 bases aligning to TRBD2. This TCR was recovered from a middle-aged man with acute or convalescent COVID-19. The sequenced sample was peripheral blood. The CDR3 region has the DNA TGTGCCAGCAGCAGAAGCGGGGGGGCCGGGGAGACCCAGTACTTC. Its translation: CASSRSGGAGETQYF.